A selection of T cell receptor beta chains follows, all from one sample in a study of shared clonotypes between healthy human individuals. Clones were read by immunoSEQ multiplex PCR, and TCRdb kept only the in-frame ones, dropping some. The sample holds a few million clones; 85% to 95% are singletons and the top ten take under 0.15%. Sequencing was performed on naive CD4+ T cells sorted from blood. The receptors were sampled from a man between 18 and 29 years old in good health. Each CDR3 is given without its conserved first and last residue. Where a row states a size, it is once, few, many or the class of an expanded clone; other rows omit it.

V: TRBV19
size: few
CDR3: ASSIPGGNYGYT

V: TRBV7-2
size: -
CDR3: ASSLAEGVVATEAF

V: TRBV7-2
size: -
CDR3: ASSLSGRVDEQY

V: TRBV6-5
size: -
CDR3: ASSLAPGNRQPQH

V: TRBV5-1
size: -
CDR3: ASSLVQLEDSDEQY

V: TRBV2
size: -
CDR3: ASSPQGGQPQH

V: TRBV14
size: -
CDR3: ASSQDLQREQY

V: TRBV6-1
size: -
CDR3: ASSEALQGRSNQPQH

V: TRBV18
size: -
CDR3: ASSPPGGNQPQH

V: TRBV7-2
size: -
CDR3: ASSGDSNQPQH

V: TRBV11-3
size: -
CDR3: ASSPGNEQF

V: TRBV28
size: -
CDR3: ASSSSSPDTQY

V: TRBV11-3
size: -
CDR3: ASSLVAGGQNEQF

V: TRBV28
size: -
CDR3: ASSLGQGVQETQY

V: TRBV7-8
size: -
CDR3: ASSLELMGGGDYEQY

V: TRBV28
size: -
CDR3: ASRTGVSYEQY

V: TRBV27
size: -
CDR3: ASSPRGGGRAYEQY

V: TRBV2
size: -
CDR3: ASGTGYGYT